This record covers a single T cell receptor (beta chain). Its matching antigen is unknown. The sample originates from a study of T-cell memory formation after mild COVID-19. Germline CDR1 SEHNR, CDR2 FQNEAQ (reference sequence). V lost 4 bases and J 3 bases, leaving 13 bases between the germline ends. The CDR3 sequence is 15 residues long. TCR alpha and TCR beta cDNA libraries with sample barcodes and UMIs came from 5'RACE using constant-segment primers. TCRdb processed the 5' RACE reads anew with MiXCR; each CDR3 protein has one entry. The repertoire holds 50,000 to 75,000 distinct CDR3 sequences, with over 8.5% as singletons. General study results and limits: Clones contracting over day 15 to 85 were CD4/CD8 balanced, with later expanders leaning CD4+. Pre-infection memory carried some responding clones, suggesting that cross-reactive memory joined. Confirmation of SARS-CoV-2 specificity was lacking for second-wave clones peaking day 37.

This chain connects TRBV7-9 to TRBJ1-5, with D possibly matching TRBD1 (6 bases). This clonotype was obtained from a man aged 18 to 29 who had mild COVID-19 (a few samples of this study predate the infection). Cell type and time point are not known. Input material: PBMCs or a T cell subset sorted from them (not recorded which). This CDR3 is CASSSGQNFNQPQHF. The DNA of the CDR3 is TGTGCCAGCAGCTCCGGACAGAATTTCAATCAGCCCCAGCATTTT.